The sequence of this TCR beta chain was determined in a study of cytomegalovirus exposure and HLA in healthy donors. Study at large: Within an early data release were tens of millions of unique TCRs drawn from HLA-typed donors.

The V end lost 6 bases, the J end lost 6 bases, and 12 bases lay between the germline ends. This CDR3 is 13 amino acids long. The V gene's germline CDR1 is MGHDK and CDR2 SYGVNS. This clone turned up a few times. What it binds is unknown. PCR involved 60 Vbeta and 13 Jbeta primers. The table came from immunoSEQ multiplex PCR; TCRdb's copy has only in-frame clones and leaves some out. The data contain more than 85,000 clones, roughly 15% of them singletons. Study-level findings and limits: About 180 TCR beta chains were listed as cytomegalovirus-associated. Researchers had no immune exposure information except CMV serostatus available.

Input material: PBMCs. The V call is TRBV25-1, the J call TRBJ1-5, with D perhaps TRBD1 (5 bases). This clonotype originated in a female donor in good health and CMV-seronegative. The CDR3 coding sequence is TGTGCCAGCAGGGCGGGGCTCGGTCAGCCCCAGCATTTT. Its translation: CASRAGLGQPQHF. The variable domain in full, with the rest retrieved from reference TRBV25-1 and TRBJ1-5, is EADIYQTPRYLVIGTGKKITLECSQTMGHDKMYWYQQDPGMELHLIHYSYGVNSTEKGDLSSESTVSRIRTEHFPLTLESARPSHTSQYLCASRAGLGQPQHFGDGTRLSIL.